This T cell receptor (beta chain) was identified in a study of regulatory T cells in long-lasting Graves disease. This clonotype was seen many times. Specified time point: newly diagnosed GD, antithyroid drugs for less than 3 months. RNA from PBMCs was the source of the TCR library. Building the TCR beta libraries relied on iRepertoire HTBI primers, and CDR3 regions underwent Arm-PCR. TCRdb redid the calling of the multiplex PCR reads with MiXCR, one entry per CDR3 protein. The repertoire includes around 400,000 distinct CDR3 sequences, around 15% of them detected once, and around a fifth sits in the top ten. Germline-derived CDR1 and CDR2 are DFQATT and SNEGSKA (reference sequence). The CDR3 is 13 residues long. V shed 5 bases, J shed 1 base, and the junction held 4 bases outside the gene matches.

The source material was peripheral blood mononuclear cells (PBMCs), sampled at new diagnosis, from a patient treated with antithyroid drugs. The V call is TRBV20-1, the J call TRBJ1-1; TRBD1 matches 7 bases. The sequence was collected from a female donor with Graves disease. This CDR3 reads CSAGRQGNTEAFF. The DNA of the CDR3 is TGCAGTGCTGGACGACAGGGGAACACTGAAGCTTTCTTT.